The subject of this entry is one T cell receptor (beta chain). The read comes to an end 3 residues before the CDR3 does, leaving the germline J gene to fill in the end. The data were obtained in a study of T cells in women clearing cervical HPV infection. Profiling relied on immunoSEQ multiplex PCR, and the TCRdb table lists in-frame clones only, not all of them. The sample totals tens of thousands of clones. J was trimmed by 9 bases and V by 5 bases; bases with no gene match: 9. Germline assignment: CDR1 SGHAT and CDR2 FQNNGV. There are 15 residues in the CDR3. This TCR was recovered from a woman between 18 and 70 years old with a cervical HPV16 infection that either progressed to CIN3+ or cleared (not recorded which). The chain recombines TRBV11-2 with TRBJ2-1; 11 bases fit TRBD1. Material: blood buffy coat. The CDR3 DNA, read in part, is TGTGCCAGCAGCCCAACCCCGGGACAGGGGGTTGAG. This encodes CASSPTPGQGVE. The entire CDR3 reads CASSPTPGQGVEQFF.